This TCR beta chain was sequenced during a study of T cells after yellow fever vaccination. TCR cDNA, made by 5'RACE template switching, carried an added universal primer site and UMIs. One entry per CDR3 protein results from TCRdb running MiXCR on the 5' RACE reads. The sample records about 160,000 distinct CDR3 sequences, around 9.3% being singletons. This clonotype has only a few counts. Its antigen is as yet unknown. Study conclusions and caveats: FACS-sorted repertoires could harbor abundant contaminating bulk-population clonotypes. The study re-detected most primary-vaccination clones after the booster (under 97% CD4, 80% to 90% CD8).

The V and J ends lost 2 bases and 7 bases, in that order; junction bases with no gene match: 9. This CDR3 is built from 16 residues. Germline lookup yields CDR1 MNHEY and CDR2 SVGEGT. The sample consisted of CD8+ T cells sorted from PBMCs, taken 45 days after the yellow fever booster vaccination. The TCR originated in a young man who received the YFV17D yellow fever vaccine. The chain employs TRBV6-2 or TRBV6-3 and TRBJ2-1, with 9 bases fitting TRBD2. CDR3 nucleotide sequence: TGTGCCAGCAGTTACCTTACGAGCGGGGGGCGGAATGAGCAGTTCTTC. It codes for CASSYLTSGGRNEQFF.